The source of this T cell receptor beta chain is a study of blood T cell repertoires in COVID-19. Looked up from germline, CDR1 is SNHLY and CDR2 is FYNNEI. Trimming took off 3 bases at V and 5 bases at J, with 15 bases between the two ends. The CDR3 length is 15 residues. Using immunoSEQ multiplex PCR, the repertoire was profiled, and TCRdb retains in-frame clones only, with some absent. The table has about 170,000 clones, approximately 82% seen once. The receptor's source is a woman between 35 and 50 years old with COVID-19, enrolled during active disease. This chain joins TRBV2 and TRBJ2-3; D is possibly TRBD2 (6 bases). What was sequenced was peripheral blood. The CDR3 sequence is CASSDGSGARDTQYF. In nucleotides, the CDR3 is TGTGCCAGCAGTGATGGTTCGGGAGCCAGAGATACGCAGTATTTT.